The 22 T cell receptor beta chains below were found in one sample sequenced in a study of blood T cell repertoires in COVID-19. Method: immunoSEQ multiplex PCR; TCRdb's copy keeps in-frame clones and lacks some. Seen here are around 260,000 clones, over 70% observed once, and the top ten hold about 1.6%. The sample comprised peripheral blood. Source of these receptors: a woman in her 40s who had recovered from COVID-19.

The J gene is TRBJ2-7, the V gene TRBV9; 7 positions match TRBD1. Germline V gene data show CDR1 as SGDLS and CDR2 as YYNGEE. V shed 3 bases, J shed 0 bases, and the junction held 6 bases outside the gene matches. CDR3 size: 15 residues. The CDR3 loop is CASSAATGSSYEQYF. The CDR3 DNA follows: TGTGCCAGCAGCGCGGCGACAGGGTCCTCCTACGAGCAGTACTTC.

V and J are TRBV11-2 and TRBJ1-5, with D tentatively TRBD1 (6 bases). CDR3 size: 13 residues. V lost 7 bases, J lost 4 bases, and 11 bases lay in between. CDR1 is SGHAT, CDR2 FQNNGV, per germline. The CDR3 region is CASNRDRNQPQHF. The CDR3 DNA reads TGTGCCAGCAACAGGGATAGGAATCAGCCCCAGCATTTT.

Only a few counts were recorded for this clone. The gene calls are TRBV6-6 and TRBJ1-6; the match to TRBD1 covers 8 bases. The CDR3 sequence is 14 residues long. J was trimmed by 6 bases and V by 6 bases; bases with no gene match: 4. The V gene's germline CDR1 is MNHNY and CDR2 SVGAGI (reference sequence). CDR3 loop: CASSHRGVNSPLHF. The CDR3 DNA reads TGTGCCAGCAGCCACAGGGGGGTTAATTCACCCCTCCACTTT.

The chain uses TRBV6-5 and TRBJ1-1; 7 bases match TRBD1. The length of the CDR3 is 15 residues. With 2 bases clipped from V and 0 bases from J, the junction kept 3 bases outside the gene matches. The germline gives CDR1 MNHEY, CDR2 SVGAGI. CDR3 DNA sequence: TGTGCCAGCAGTTACGCGGGACAGCTGAACACTGAAGCTTTCTTT. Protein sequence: CASSYAGQLNTEAFF.

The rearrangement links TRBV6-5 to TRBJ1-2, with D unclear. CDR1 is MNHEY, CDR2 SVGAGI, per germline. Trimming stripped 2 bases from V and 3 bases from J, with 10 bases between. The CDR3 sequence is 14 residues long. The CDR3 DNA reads TGTGCCAGCAGTTACACGGAGGGCGACTATGGCTACACCTTC. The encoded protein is CASSYTEGDYGYTF.

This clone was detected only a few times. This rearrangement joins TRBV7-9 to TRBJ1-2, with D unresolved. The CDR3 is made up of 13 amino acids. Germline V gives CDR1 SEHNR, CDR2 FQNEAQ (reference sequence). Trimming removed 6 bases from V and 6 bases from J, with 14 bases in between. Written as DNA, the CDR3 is TGTGCCAGCAGACGTAGCGGATCGGATGGCTACACCTTC. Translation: CASRRSGSDGYTF.

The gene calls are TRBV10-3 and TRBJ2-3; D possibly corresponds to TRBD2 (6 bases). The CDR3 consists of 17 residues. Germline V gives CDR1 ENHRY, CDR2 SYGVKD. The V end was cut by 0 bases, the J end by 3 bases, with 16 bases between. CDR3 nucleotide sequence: TGTGCCATCAGTGAGTCGACCGGGGGATTTCTGACAGATACGCAGTATTTT. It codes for CAISESTGGFLTDTQYF.

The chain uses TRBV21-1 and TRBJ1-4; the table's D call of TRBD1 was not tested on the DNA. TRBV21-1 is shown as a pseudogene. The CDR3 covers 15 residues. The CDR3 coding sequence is TGTGCCAGCAGCAAGGTCGACAGCTATAATGAAAAACTGTTTTTT. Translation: CASSKVDSYNEKLFF.

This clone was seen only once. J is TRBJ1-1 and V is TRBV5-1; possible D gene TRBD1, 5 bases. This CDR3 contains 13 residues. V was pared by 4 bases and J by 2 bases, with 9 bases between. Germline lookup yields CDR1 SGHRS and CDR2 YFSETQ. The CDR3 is CASSRGSNTEAFF. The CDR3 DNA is TGCGCCAGCAGCCGGGGGAGTAACACTGAAGCTTTCTTT.

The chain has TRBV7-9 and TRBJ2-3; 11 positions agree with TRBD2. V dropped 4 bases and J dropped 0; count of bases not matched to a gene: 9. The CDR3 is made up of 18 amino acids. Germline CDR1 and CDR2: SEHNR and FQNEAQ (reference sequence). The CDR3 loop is CASSSVAGGDFSTDTQYF. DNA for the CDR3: TGTGCCAGCAGCTCCGTAGCGGGGGGGGATTTTAGCACAGATACGCAGTATTTT. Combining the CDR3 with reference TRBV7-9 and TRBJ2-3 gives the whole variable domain DTGVSQNPRHKITKRGQNVTFRCDPISEHNRLYWYRQTLGQGPEFLTYFQNEAQLEKSRLLSDRFSAERPKGSFSTLEIQRTEQGDSAMYLCASSSVAGGDFSTDTQYFGPGTRLTVL.

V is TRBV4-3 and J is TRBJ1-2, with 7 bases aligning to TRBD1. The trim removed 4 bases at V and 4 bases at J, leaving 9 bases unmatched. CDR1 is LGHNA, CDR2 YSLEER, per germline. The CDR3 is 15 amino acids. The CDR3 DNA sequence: TGCGCCAGCAGCCGAGGCCGGGACAGCCTCTATGGCTACACCTTC. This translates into CASSRGRDSLYGYTF.

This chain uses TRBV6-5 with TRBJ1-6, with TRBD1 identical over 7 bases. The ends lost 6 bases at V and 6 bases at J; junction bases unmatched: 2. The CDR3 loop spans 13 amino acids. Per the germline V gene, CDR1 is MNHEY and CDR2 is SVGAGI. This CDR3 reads CASRGDSNSPLHF. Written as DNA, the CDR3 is TGTGCCAGCAGGGGGGACAGTAATTCACCCCTCCACTTT.

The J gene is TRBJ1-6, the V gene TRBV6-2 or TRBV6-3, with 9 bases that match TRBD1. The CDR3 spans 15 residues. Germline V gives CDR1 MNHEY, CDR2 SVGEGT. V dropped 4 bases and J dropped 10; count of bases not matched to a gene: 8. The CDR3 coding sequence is TGTGCCAGCAGTTCTCCGGGACAGGGATCGTCACCCCTCCACTTT. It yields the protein CASSSPGQGSSPLHF.

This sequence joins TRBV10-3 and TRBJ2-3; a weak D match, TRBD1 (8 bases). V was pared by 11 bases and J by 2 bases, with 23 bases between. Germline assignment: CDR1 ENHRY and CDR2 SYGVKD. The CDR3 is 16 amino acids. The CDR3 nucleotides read TGTGCCGCCCGGGATGGGGGGGACAGGAACACAGATACGCAGTATTTT. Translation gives CAARDGGDRNTDTQYF.

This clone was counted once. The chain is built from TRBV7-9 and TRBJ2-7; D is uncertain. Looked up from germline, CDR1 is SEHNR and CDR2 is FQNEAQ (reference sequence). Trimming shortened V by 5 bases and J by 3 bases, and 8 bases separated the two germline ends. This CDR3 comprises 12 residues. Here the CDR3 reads CASSQVHYEQYF. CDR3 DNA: TGTGCCAGCAGCCAGGTCCACTACGAGCAGTACTTC.

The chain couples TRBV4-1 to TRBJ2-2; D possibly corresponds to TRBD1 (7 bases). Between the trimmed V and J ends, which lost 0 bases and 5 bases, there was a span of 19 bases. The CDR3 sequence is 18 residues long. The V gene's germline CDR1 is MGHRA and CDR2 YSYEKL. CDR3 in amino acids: CASSQEEGARISTGELFF. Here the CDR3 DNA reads TGCGCCAGCAGCCAAGAGGAGGGGGCGCGAATTTCGACCGGGGAGCTGTTTTTT.

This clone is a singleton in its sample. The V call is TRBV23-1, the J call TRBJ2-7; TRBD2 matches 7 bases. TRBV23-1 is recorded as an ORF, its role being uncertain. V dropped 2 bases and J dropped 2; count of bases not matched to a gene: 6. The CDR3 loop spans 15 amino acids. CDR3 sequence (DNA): TGCGCCAGCAGTCAAGGGGGAGGGGCCCCCTACGAGCAGTACTTC. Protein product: CASSQGGGAPYEQYF.

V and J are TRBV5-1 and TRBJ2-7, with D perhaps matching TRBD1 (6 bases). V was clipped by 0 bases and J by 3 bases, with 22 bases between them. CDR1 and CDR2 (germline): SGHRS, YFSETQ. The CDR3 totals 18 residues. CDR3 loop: CASSLAGLGDTRHYEQYF. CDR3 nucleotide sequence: TGCGCCAGCAGCTTGGCCGGGCTAGGGGACACAAGGCACTACGAGCAGTACTTC. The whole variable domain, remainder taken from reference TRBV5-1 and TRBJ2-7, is KAGVTQTPRYLIKTRGQQVTLSCSPISGHRSVSWYQQTPGQGLQFLFEYFSETQRNKGNFPGRFSGRQFSNSRSEMNVSTLELGDSALYLCASSLAGLGDTRHYEQYFGPGTRLTVT.

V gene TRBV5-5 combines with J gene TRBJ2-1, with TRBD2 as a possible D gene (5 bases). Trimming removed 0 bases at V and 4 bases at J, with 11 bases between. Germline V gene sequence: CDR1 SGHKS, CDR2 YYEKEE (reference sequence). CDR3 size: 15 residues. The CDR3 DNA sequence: TGTGCCAGCAGCTTGGCCGGACTGCCGTACAATGAGCAGTTCTTC. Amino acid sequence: CASSLAGLPYNEQFF.

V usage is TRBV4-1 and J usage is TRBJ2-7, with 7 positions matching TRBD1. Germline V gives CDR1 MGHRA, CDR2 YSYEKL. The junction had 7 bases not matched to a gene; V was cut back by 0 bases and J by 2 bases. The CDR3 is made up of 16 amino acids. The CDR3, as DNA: TGCGCCAGCAGCCAAGAAGAGACAGGGCAAACCTACGAGCAGTACTTC. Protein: CASSQEETGQTYEQYF.

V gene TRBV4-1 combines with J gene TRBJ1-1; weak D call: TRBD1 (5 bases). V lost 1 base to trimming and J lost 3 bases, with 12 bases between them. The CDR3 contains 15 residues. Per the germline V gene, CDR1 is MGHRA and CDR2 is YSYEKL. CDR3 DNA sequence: TGCGCCAGCAGCCAAGGCGGCCTAGGGGACACTGAAGCTTTCTTT. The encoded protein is CASSQGGLGDTEAFF.

The CDR3 coding sequence is TGTGCCAGCTGCCAGACAGGCCAGAACACTGAAGCTTTCTTT. Translation gives CASCQTGQNTEAFF. The rearrangement links TRBV7-9 to TRBJ1-1; a weak D match, TRBD1 (6 bases). The CDR3 is 14 amino acids. Germline CDR1 reads SEHNR; CDR2 reads FQNEAQ (reference sequence). Trimming took off 8 bases at V and 1 base at J, with 14 bases between the two ends.